One T cell receptor beta chain is described in this entry. PCR primers comprised 60 Vbeta and 13 Jbeta primers. The protocol was immunoSEQ multiplex PCR, while the TCRdb copy is restricted to in-frame clones and leaves out a portion. Here the sample spans about 110,000 clones, roughly 83% being singletons. The data belong to a study of cytomegalovirus exposure and HLA in healthy donors. About the research overall: Unique TCRs from HLA-typed donors, about 85 million of them, were held in an early data release.

The TCR comes from a woman younger than 30 in good health and CMV-seropositive. Sequencing input: PBMCs.

The CDR3 region is CASSLQDSDNEQFF. The CDR3 nucleotides read TGTGCCAGCAGCTTGCAGGACAGCGACAATGAGCAGTTCTTC. This chain links TRBV5-4 with TRBJ2-1, with D perhaps TRBD1 (6 bases). Germline V gene sequence: CDR1 SGHNT, CDR2 YYREEE (reference sequence). This CDR3 contains 14 residues. Trimming removed 1 base from V and 5 bases from J, with 10 bases in between.